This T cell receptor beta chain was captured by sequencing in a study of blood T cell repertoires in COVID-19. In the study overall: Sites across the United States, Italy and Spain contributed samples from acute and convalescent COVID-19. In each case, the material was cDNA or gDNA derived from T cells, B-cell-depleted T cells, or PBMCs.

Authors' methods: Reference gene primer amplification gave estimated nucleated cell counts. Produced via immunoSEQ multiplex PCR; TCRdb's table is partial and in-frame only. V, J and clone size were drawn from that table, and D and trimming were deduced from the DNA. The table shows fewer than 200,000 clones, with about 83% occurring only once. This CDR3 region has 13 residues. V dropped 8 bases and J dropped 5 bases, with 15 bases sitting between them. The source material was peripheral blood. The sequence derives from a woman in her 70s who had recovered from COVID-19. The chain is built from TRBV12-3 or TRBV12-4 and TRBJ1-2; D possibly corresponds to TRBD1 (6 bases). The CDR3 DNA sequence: TGTGCCAGCGGGCAGGGGAGAGAGTATGGCTACACCTTC. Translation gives CASGQGREYGYTF.